This T cell receptor (beta chain) was documented in a study of blood T cell repertoires in COVID-19. Study context: Collection of acute and convalescent COVID-19 samples took place in the United States, Italy and Spain. PBMCs, B-cell-depleted T cells, or T cells provided the cDNA or gDNA that made up the material.

Some clones are missing from TCRdb's copy, which holds only in-frame ones; the method was immunoSEQ multiplex PCR. This sample yields hundreds of thousands of clones, of which around 88% are seen a single time; 10% to 15% belongs to the top ten. The CDR3 sequence is 12 residues long. Germline CDR1 KGHSH, CDR2 LQKENI. The junction had 0 bases not matched to a gene; V was cut back by 2 bases and J by 6 bases. While infection was still active, Seattle patients were enrolled and then followed longitudinally. The specimen was peripheral blood. This rearrangement joins TRBV18 to TRBJ1-2, with 7 nucleotides matching TRBD1. The receptor was isolated from a woman in her forties or fifties with COVID-19, enrolled during active disease. The CDR3 loop is CASSPGTDGYTF. The CDR3 DNA reads TGTGCCAGCTCACCAGGGACAGATGGCTACACCTTC. Combining the CDR3 with reference TRBV18 and TRBJ1-2 gives the whole variable domain NAGVMQNPRHLVRRRGQEARLRCSPMKGHSHVYWYRQLPEEGLKFMVYLQKENIIDESGMPKERFSAEFPKEGPSILRIQQVVRGDSAAYFCASSPGTDGYTFGSGTRLTVV.